One sample yielded the 28 T cell receptor beta chains listed below, sequenced in a study of blood T cell repertoires in COVID-19. Profiling relied on immunoSEQ multiplex PCR, and the TCRdb table lists in-frame clones only, not all of them. Seen here are approximately 13,000 clones, around 89% observed once, and the top ten hold 12% to 15%. The sequencing sample was made of peripheral blood. These receptors were obtained from a man aged 45-60 years with active COVID-19.

This clone has more than one count but fewer than ten. The chain combines TRBV10-3 with TRBJ2-3; D remains unclear. CDR1 and CDR2 from the germline V gene are ENHRY and SYGVKD. Trimming took 4 bases from V and 4 from J, leaving 9 bases between them. This CDR3 region has 13 residues. As DNA, the CDR3 is TGTGCCATCAGTGTGGCTGGCTCAGATACGCAGTATTTT. Its translation: CAISVAGSDTQYF.

The gene calls are TRBV7-2 and TRBJ2-7, with 7 bases fitting TRBD2. From germline, CDR1 is SGHTA and CDR2 FQGNSA. The CDR3 totals 15 residues. V lost 0 bases and J lost 4; bases outside the gene matches: 6. The CDR3 protein is CASSLAWGGRYEQYF. In nucleotides, the CDR3 is TGTGCCAGCAGCTTAGCGTGGGGGGGTCGATACGAGCAGTACTTC. The variable domain in full, completed from reference TRBV7-2 and TRBJ2-7, reads GAGVSQSPSNKVTEKGKDVELRCDPISGHTALYWYRQSLGQGLEFLIYFQGNSAPDKSGLPSDRFSAERTGGSVSTLTIQRTQQEDSAVYLCASSLAWGGRYEQYFGPGTRLTVT.

The chain carries TRBV18 and TRBJ2-2; 9 bases match TRBD2. This CDR3 spans 18 amino acids. CDR1 KGHSH and CDR2 LQKENI come from the germline V gene. The J segment lost 2 bases and the V segment lost 1 base, leaving 8 bases of the junction unmatched. Written as DNA, the CDR3 is TGTGCCAGCTCACCACGAATTAGCGGGAGAGATAACACCGGGGAGCTGTTTTTT. This encodes CASSPRISGRDNTGELFF.

The chain combines TRBV11-3 with TRBJ1-2; 9 nucleotides align to TRBD1. Trimming took 5 bases from V and 8 from J; bases not matched to a gene: 12. The CDR3 is 15 amino acids. The germline V gene encodes CDR1 SGHNT and CDR2 YENEEA. The CDR3 loop reads CASSSPGQGERGYTF. DNA of the CDR3: TGTGCCAGCAGCAGTCCGGGACAGGGTGAACGGGGCTACACCTTC.

The genes are TRBV14 and TRBJ2-1; 9 bases map to TRBD2. The CDR3 totals 16 residues. With V trimmed by 4 bases and J by 4 bases, 8 bases remained unmatched. In germline, CDR1 is SGHDN, CDR2 FVKESK. The CDR3 nucleotides read TGTGCCAGCAGCCTCTACGGCACTAGCGGGTACAATGAGCAGTTCTTC. This translates into CASSLYGTSGYNEQFF.

The rearrangement joins TRBV27 to TRBJ1-4; D is ambiguous. V lost 6 bases and J lost 2, with 10 bases in between. This CDR3 region has 14 residues. Germline V CDR1 and CDR2: MNHEY, SMNVEV (reference sequence). The CDR3 DNA reads TGTGCCAGCAGCGAGGGAATGACTAATGAAAAACTGTTTTTT. Translating it yields CASSEGMTNEKLFF.

J is TRBJ1-2 and V is TRBV29-1; possible D gene TRBD1, 6 bases. This CDR3 region has 12 residues. Germline V gives CDR1 SQVTM, CDR2 ANQGSEA. Trimming removed 7 bases at V and 7 bases at J, with 16 bases between. As DNA, the CDR3 is TGCAGCGCAAAACAGGGCTGGGGTGGCTACACCTTC. Its translation is CSAKQGWGGYTF.

This chain joins TRBV20-1 and TRBJ1-2; D is uncertain. The germline gives CDR1 DFQATT, CDR2 SNEGSKA (reference sequence). Trimming cost V 6 bases and J 2 bases, with 7 bases left between them. The CDR3 consists of 11 residues. CDR3 region: CSARQNYGYTF. The CDR3 region has the DNA TGCAGTGCCAGACAAAACTATGGCTACACCTTC.

This clone was observed a handful of times. The chain carries TRBV19 and TRBJ2-7; TRBD2 is a possible D gene (5 bases). The CDR3 sequence is 15 residues long. Germline assignment: CDR1 LNHDA and CDR2 SQIVND (reference sequence). Trimming shortened V by 4 bases and J by 1 base, and 14 bases separated the two germline ends. The CDR3 loop reads CASSSTSAGSYEQYF. CDR3 in DNA: TGTGCCAGTAGTAGCACCTCCGCGGGTTCCTACGAGCAGTACTTC.

This clone was detected a few times. The chain carries TRBV27 and TRBJ2-7, with 14 bases aligning to TRBD2. The J segment lost 3 bases and the V segment lost 5 bases, leaving 3 bases of the junction unmatched. In germline, CDR1 is MNHEY, CDR2 SMNVEV (reference sequence). The CDR3 loop spans 15 amino acids. For the CDR3, the DNA is TGTGCCAGCAGTCTAGGGACTAGCGGGAGCTACGAGCAGTACTTC. Its translation is CASSLGTSGSYEQYF.

The chain links TRBV5-6 to TRBJ1-5, with TRBD1 identical over 7 bases. Trimming at V came to 1 base and at J to 2 bases, leaving 3 bases not matched to a gene. The germline V gene has CDR1 SGHDT and CDR2 YYEEEE. The CDR3 has 15 amino acids. CDR3 sequence (DNA): TGTGCCAGCAGCTTGAGGGGGCCCGGCAATCAGCCCCAGCATTTT. Translated, it gives CASSLRGPGNQPQHF.

This rearrangement joins TRBV6-2 or TRBV6-3 to TRBJ2-1, with TRBD2 matching 7 bases. V dropped 6 bases and J dropped 10; count of bases not matched to a gene: 18. CDR1 and CDR2 from the germline V gene are MNHEY and SVGEGT. There are 16 residues in the CDR3. CDR3 protein: CASSLREGGMVTEQFF. DNA of the CDR3: TGTGCCAGCAGCCTGAGGGAGGGCGGGATGGTTACGGAGCAGTTCTTC.

The chain employs TRBV5-6 and TRBJ1-1; tentative D call: TRBD1 (6 bases). Trimming removed 1 base at V and 3 bases at J, with 10 bases between. This CDR3 comprises 14 residues. Germline V gene lookup returns CDR1 SGHDT and CDR2 YYEEEE. CDR3 bases: TGTGCCAGCAGCTTGACAGGGTCGTACACTGAAGCTTTCTTT. Residues: CASSLTGSYTEAFF.

V usage is TRBV19 and J usage is TRBJ2-7, with D perhaps TRBD2 (6 bases). CDR3 size: 14 residues. Between the trimmed V and J ends, which lost 6 bases and 0 bases, there was a span of 12 bases. Germline V gene lookup returns CDR1 LNHDA and CDR2 SQIVND (reference sequence). CDR3 sequence: CASSDRGNSYEQYF. The CDR3 DNA is TGTGCCAGTAGCGACCGCGGGAACTCCTACGAGCAGTACTTC.

The chain carries TRBV4-2 and TRBJ2-1, with TRBD2 identical over 7 bases. The CDR3 totals 17 residues. The V and J ends lost 1 base and 6 bases, in that order; junction bases with no gene match: 12. Germline values: CDR1 LGHNA, CDR2 YNFKEQ. CDR3 bases: TGTGCCAGCAGCCAAGGGTGGGCGGGAGCGGGTCTCAATGAGCAGTTCTTC. Its translation is CASSQGWAGAGLNEQFF.

V and J are TRBV5-1 and TRBJ2-5, with TRBD2 as a possible D gene (6 bases). V dropped 4 bases and J dropped 1 base, with 11 bases sitting between them. Germline assignment: CDR1 SGHRS and CDR2 YFSETQ. This CDR3 is 14 amino acids long. The CDR3: CASSGGTLQETQYF. CDR3 DNA sequence: TGCGCCAGCAGCGGCGGGACCCTCCAAGAGACCCAGTACTTC.

The chain combines TRBV20-1 with TRBJ2-3; TRBD2 matches at 9 bases. Germline lookup yields CDR1 DFQATT and CDR2 SNEGSKA (reference sequence). This CDR3 comprises 14 residues. V shed 3 bases and J 6 bases; nucleotides not matched to a gene: 7. The CDR3 reads CSASKREVWDTQYF. The CDR3 coding sequence is TGCAGTGCTAGTAAGCGGGAGGTTTGGGATACGCAGTATTTT.

The genes are TRBV7-9 and TRBJ2-1, with D possibly matching TRBD2 (6 bases). Trimming stripped 5 bases from V and 4 bases from J, with 18 bases between. There are 16 residues in the CDR3. Germline V gene data show CDR1 as SEHNR and CDR2 as FQNEAQ (reference sequence). This CDR3 is CASSGDGRRRYNEQFF. The CDR3 DNA is TGTGCCAGCAGCGGGGACGGGAGAAGAAGGTACAATGAGCAGTTCTTC.

The J gene is TRBJ2-2, the V gene TRBV6-5, with D perhaps TRBD2 (7 bases). The V end lost 6 bases, the J end lost 5 bases, and 16 bases lay between the germline ends. The CDR3 has 15 residues. CDR1 and CDR2 (germline): MNHEY, SVGAGI. The chain's CDR3 is CASRPQGRVTGELFF. The CDR3 coding sequence is TGTGCCAGCAGACCCCAGGGGAGGGTGACCGGGGAGCTGTTTTTT.

This chain connects TRBV19 to TRBJ2-5, with D possibly being TRBD2 (6 bases). The V and J ends lost 5 bases and 6 bases respectively, with 13 bases between them. This CDR3 spans 13 amino acids. Germline values: CDR1 LNHDA, CDR2 SQIVND (reference sequence). CDR3 sequence (DNA): TGTGCCAGTAGTCCCCAGGGCGGGAAGACCCAGTACTTC. This sequence encodes CASSPQGGKTQYF.

The chain combines TRBV29-1 with TRBJ2-7, with a weak D call TRBD2 (5 bases). CDR3 length: 14 residues. The V gene's germline CDR1 is SQVTM and CDR2 ANQGSEA. Trimming took 8 bases from V and 1 from J, leaving 18 bases between them. The CDR3 is CSSMKGERSYEQYF. In DNA form, the CDR3 reads TGCAGCTCCATGAAGGGAGAGAGATCCTACGAGCAGTACTTC.

The V call is TRBV19, the J call TRBJ1-1; possibly TRBD1 for D (5 bases). V was trimmed by 8 bases and J by 4 bases, leaving 17 bases between them. This CDR3 has 14 amino acids. Germline CDR1 and CDR2: LNHDA and SQIVND (reference sequence). The CDR3 protein is CASRSAGMGTEAFF. In nucleotides, the CDR3 is TGTGCCAGTCGGTCGGCAGGGATGGGCACTGAAGCTTTCTTT.

V gene TRBV21-1 combines with J gene TRBJ2-3; the DNA was not compared with TRBD2, the D call given in the table. TRBV21-1 has pseudogene status. The CDR3 is 17 residues long. The chain's CDR3 is CASSKALRRESGDTQYF. The CDR3 nucleotides are TGTGCCAGCAGCAAAGCGCTAAGACGGGAAAGTGGGGATACGCAGTATTTT.

This chain connects TRBV7-9 to TRBJ2-1; 9 bases agree with TRBD2. J lost 5 bases, V lost 2 bases, and 10 bases had no gene match. The germline gives CDR1 SEHNR, CDR2 FQNEAQ (reference sequence). This CDR3 is built from 17 residues. CDR3 protein: CASSLRRREGPNNEQFF. CDR3 DNA: TGTGCCAGCAGCTTAAGGCGGCGGGAGGGCCCCAACAATGAGCAGTTCTTC.

The CDR3 reads CASGRGLRGNQPQHF. The CDR3 DNA reads TGTGCCAGTGGCAGGGGTCTGCGGGGCAATCAGCCCCAGCATTTT. The chain carries TRBV19 and TRBJ1-5; D is possibly TRBD1 (6 bases). CDR3 length equals 15 residues. Deletions cut 8 bases from V and 2 bases from J, with 16 bases between. Germline-derived CDR1 and CDR2 are LNHDA and SQIVND (reference sequence). Drawing the rest from reference TRBV19 and TRBJ1-5, the complete variable domain is DGGITQSPKYLFRKEGQNVTLSCEQNLNHDAMYWYRQDPGQGLRLIYYSQIVNDFQKGDIAEGYSVSREKKESFPLTVTSAQKNPTAFYLCASGRGLRGNQPQHFGDGTRLSIL.

This clone was detected once. This sequence joins TRBV7-2 and TRBJ2-1; weak D call: TRBD2 (5 bases). The V gene's germline CDR1 is SGHTA and CDR2 FQGNSA. CDR3 length: 14 residues. V was pared by 1 base and J by 6 bases, with 10 bases between. As DNA, the CDR3 is TGTGCCAGCAGCTTAGGAGGGCGTATCAATGAGCAGTTCTTC. It specifies CASSLGGRINEQFF.

The chain joins TRBV6-4 to TRBJ2-1, with unresolved D. The CDR3 consists of 14 residues. Germline V lookup: CDR1 MRHNA, CDR2 SNTAGT. Trimming pared 6 bases from V and 7 bases from J, leaving 16 bases between. The CDR3 protein is CASSPDPGRNEQFF. CDR3 DNA: TGTGCCAGCAGCCCCGACCCGGGTCGGAATGAGCAGTTCTTC.

The rearrangement uses TRBV18 and TRBJ1-2; D not resolved. Germline CDR1 and CDR2: KGHSH and LQKENI. With 5 bases removed from V and 4 bases from J, the gap between germline ends came to 11 bases. This CDR3 is 13 amino acids long. CDR3 sequence (DNA): TGTGCCAGCTCAAATGAACAAACCTATGGCTACACCTTC. This codes for CASSNEQTYGYTF.